This T cell receptor beta chain was captured by sequencing in a study of response to subunit inactivated influenza vaccine. TCRdb called the RT-PCR reads again in MiXCR, with one record for every CDR3 protein. The table records around 540,000 distinct CDR3 sequences, about 10% of them present only once. Comment on this clonotype: Its antigen is undetermined.

Overall study results and limits: There was a suggestion from the authors that each seasonal influenza vaccination recruits few new T cells.

Trimming cost V 4 bases and J 2 bases; bases outside gene matches: 9. The CDR3 extends over 17 amino acids. Germline lookup yields CDR1 SGHTA and CDR2 FQGNSA. This sequence was found in a man aged 50 or older who received an inactivated influenza vaccine. The specimen was PBMCs from blood, collected on the day of vaccination. The V and J genes are TRBV7-2 and TRBJ2-1; TRBD1 matches at 9 bases. CDR3 protein: CASSSWKDRGTYNEQFF. For the CDR3, the DNA is TGTGCCAGCAGCTCTTGGAAGGACAGGGGCACCTACAATGAGCAGTTCTTC.